Listed here is a single T cell receptor (beta chain). Its antigen is undetermined. Healthy bone marrow donors made up the donors. The CDR3 consists of 17 residues. The germline CDR1 and CDR2 sequences are MGHRA and YSYEKL. V was pared by 4 bases and J by 2 bases, with 18 bases between. Primers included in the PCR were 60 Vbeta and 13 Jbeta primers. Sequencing used immunoSEQ multiplex PCR; TCRdb keeps in-frame clones, though not all of them. The table shows 95,000 to 110,000 clones, with more than 75% occurring only once. The data stem from a study of cytomegalovirus exposure and HLA in healthy donors. Whole-study findings and limits: Other equally common chains were less clonally expanded than HLA-associated TCR beta chains, a later analysis showed. Across donors, presence/absence analyses took sequencing depth to be roughly uniform.

The clonotype originates from a woman aged 18-29 years in good health and CMV-seropositive. The sequencing sample was made of PBMCs. The genes are TRBV4-1 and TRBJ2-1, with D perhaps matching TRBD2 (6 bases). The CDR3 bases are TGCGCCAGCAGCCCCCCCGGAGGGCGGGGACCCTACAATGAGCAGTTCTTC. Translation gives CASSPPGGRGPYNEQFF.